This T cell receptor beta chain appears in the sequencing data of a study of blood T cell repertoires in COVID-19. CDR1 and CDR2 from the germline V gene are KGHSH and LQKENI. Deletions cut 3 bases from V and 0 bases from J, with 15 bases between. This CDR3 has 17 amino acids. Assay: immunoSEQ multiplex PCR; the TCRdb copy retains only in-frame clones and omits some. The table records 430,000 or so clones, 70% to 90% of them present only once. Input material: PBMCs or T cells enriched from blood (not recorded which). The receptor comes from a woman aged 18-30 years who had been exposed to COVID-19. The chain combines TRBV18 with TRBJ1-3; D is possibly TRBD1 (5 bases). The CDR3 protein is CASSPTQGLSSGNTIYF. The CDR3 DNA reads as TGTGCCAGCTCACCTACCCAGGGCCTTAGCTCTGGAAACACCATATATTTT. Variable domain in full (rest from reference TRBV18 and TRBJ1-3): NAGVMQNPRHLVRRRGQEARLRCSPMKGHSHVYWYRQLPEEGLKFMVYLQKENIIDESGMPKERFSAEFPKEGPSILRIQQVVRGDSAAYFCASSPTQGLSSGNTIYFGEGSWLTVV.